This entry features one T cell receptor beta chain sequence. Antigen unknown. The germline gene is not matched at one end of the junction; a read error may be the cause. This sample was included in a study of tumor-infiltrating lymphocytes in glioblastoma multiforme. Regarding the study as a whole: Only one glioblastoma patient had TCR and mutation analysis. T cells were not sorted into functional subsets.

TCRB libraries came from RNA via three nested multiplex PCR rounds. No unique molecular identifiers were described for these TCRB libraries. One entry per CDR3 protein results from TCRdb running MiXCR on the multiplex PCR reads. The data show about 9,600 distinct CDR3 sequences, about 70% seen once. The CDR3 is 13 residues long. The germline V gene has CDR1 MNHEY and CDR2 SVGEGT. The rearrangement joins TRBV6-2 or TRBV6-3 to TRBJ1-2; D remains unclear. The sequencing sample was made of brain tumor tissue. The source is a male donor with glioblastoma. The CDR3 reads CASRRDPAGGYIF. The CDR3 nucleotides read TGTGCCAGCAGACGCGACCCGGCAGGCGGCTACATCTTC.